This record looks at one T cell receptor beta chain sequence and its context. Its antigen is undetermined. This sample was included in a study of T cells in narcolepsy. Across the whole study: Healthy controls were enrolled alongside patients with narcolepsy type 1 or type 2.

The V end lost 5 bases, the J end lost 2 bases, and 13 bases lay between the germline ends. The CDR3 is made up of 14 amino acids. Germline CDR1 and CDR2: SGHVS and FNYEAQ. Whole-study results and caveats: In some patient and control memory CD4+ samples, autoreactive clones were absent. Healthy controls reportedly lacked the autoreactive clonotypes serially found in patients' blood. Same-patient CSF and blood CD4+ T cell clonotypes included HCRT-specific and TRIB2-specific autoreactive ones.

TCRdb's table, derived via immunoSEQ multiplex PCR, lists solely in-frame clones and lacks some. The sample has about 33,000 clones, under 90% seen once; the top ten hold more than 0.95%. The rearrangement links TRBV7-6 to TRBJ2-7; D gene unclear. The material sequenced was CD45RA- memory CD4+ T cells from PBMCs. The sequence was obtained from a human donor with narcolepsy. The CDR3 sequence: CASSPSAVTYEQYF. The CDR3 nucleotides are TGTGCCAGCAGCCCCTCTGCTGTGACCTACGAGCAGTACTTC. Based on the CDR3 plus reference TRBV7-6 and TRBJ2-7, the full variable domain is GAGVSQSPRYKVTKRGQDVALRCDPISGHVSLYWYRQALGQGPEFLTYFNYEAQQDKSGLPNDRFSAERPEGSISTLTIQRTEQRDSAMYRCASSPSAVTYEQYFGPGTRLTVT.